Listed below are T cell receptor beta chains from one sample, sequenced in a study of cytomegalovirus exposure and HLA in healthy donors. Sequencing used immunoSEQ multiplex PCR; TCRdb keeps in-frame clones, though not all of them. The table includes about 100,000 clones, roughly 80% detected once. The sequenced sample consisted of PBMCs. Receptor source: a man aged 25 to 40 in good health and CMV-seronegative. Each CDR3 is given with its conserved first and last residue. The D gene is left open where the match is weak. Size tells how often a clone was seen (once, few, many) or the class of an expanded clone, and some rows leave it out.

d_call | j_call | clone_size | cdr3_length | v_call | cdr3_nt | cdr3_aa
. | TRBJ1-1 | few | 15 | TRBV4-1 | TGCGCCAGCAGCCATTCCATAAGGGGGAACACTGAAGCTTTCTTT | CASSHSIRGNTEAFF
. | TRBJ1-1 | . | 16 | TRBV6-4 | TGTGCCAGCAGTGAGACGCCGGCTACTATGAACACTGAAGCTTTCTTT | CASSETPATMNTEAFF
TRBD1 | TRBJ2-1 | medium-sized | 15 | TRBV6-4 | TGTGCCAGCAGTGAACCGGGACAGGGGGGCAATGAGCAGTTCTTC | CASSEPGQGGNEQFF
TRBD1 | TRBJ1-1 | . | 13 | TRBV19 | TGTGCCAGTAGAGGACAGGGGAACACTGAAGCTTTCTTT | CASRGQGNTEAFF
. | TRBJ1-5 | . | 14 | TRBV25-1 | TGTGCCAGTGGAGGGAAAGGGAGGAATCAGCCCCAGCATTTT | CASGGKGRNQPQHF
. | TRBJ2-4 | once | 14 | TRBV27 | TGTGCCAGCAGTGGGGCGGGGGCCAAAAACATTCAGTACTTC | CASSGAGAKNIQYF
. | TRBJ2-7 | . | 14 | TRBV21-1 | TGTGCCAGCAGCAGCGTAGCGCTCTCCTACGAGCAGTACTTC | CASSSVALSYEQYF
. | TRBJ2-7 | . | 11 | TRBV6-1 | TGTGCCAGCGGAGGGAACTACGAGCAGTACTTC | CASGGNYEQYF
. | TRBJ2-7 | . | 12 | TRBV30 | TGTGCCTGGAGTACAGGTTTTTACGAGCAGTACTTC | CAWSTGFYEQYF
TRBD2 | TRBJ2-5 | few | 18 | TRBV19 | TGTGCCAGTAGTATGACCTCTTGGAGCGGGGGGCCAAAAGAGACCCAGTACTTC | CASSMTSWSGGPKETQYF
. | TRBJ1-2 | few | 13 | TRBV2 | TGTGCCAGCGACAGGATTTTGAACTATGGCTACACCTTC | CASDRILNYGYTF
. | TRBJ2-5 | . | 13 | TRBV10-3 | TGTGCCATCAGGGGGCAGTCCCAAGAGACCCAGTACTTC | CAIRGQSQETQYF
. | TRBJ2-5 | . | 16 | TRBV7-9 | TGTGCCAGCAGCCCCCCGTGGCGGTCAGGGAAAGAGACCCAGTACTTC | CASSPPWRSGKETQYF
. | TRBJ2-5 | once | 14 | TRBV6-1 | TGTGCCAGCAGTGATGCGGGGATAGTGGAGACCCAGTACTTC | CASSDAGIVETQYF
TRBD1 | TRBJ2-7 | . | 14 | TRBV6-5 | TGTGCCAGCTCATCCAAGACAGGGCTGAGGGAGCAGTACTTC | CASSSKTGLREQYF